This T cell receptor beta chain was captured by sequencing in a study of OX40 agonist ivuxolimab in advanced cancers. Blood samples were obtained at baseline, cycle 4 day 1, and cycle 7 day 1. Study conclusions and caveats: Dose levels from 0.1 to 3.0 mg/kg saw CD4+ and CD8+ blood T cells expand clonally by week 6. Normalized expansion of T-cell clones was also low for some nonresponders.

Trimming removed 11 bases from V and 3 bases from J; junction bases left unmatched: 10. This CDR3 is 13 amino acids long. Germline-derived CDR1 and CDR2 are MNHNS and SASEGT. With regard to this clone: The antigen remains undetermined.

TCRdb keeps only in-frame clones here, not all; method: immunoSEQ multiplex PCR. The top ten hold around 28% of the sample, which has roughly 12,000 clones, about 69% seen once. The chain combines TRBV6-1 with TRBJ2-7, with 7 bases aligning to TRBD1. The TCR sequence derives from an adult with an advanced solid tumor such as melanoma, head and neck, liver or kidney cancer. The sample consisted of CD4+ or CD8+ T cells sorted from blood, taken in a trial of the OX40 agonist ivuxolimab. CDR3 loop: CAVPGQSFYEQYF. The CDR3 coding sequence is TGTGCCGTACCGGGACAGTCCTTCTACGAGCAGTACTTC.